Included here is one TCR beta chain sequence, with context. Its target is not known. These data come from a study of shared clonotypes between healthy human individuals. Broader study findings: How much donors shared clonotypes was expected to be affected by sequencing depth.

Sequenced by immunoSEQ multiplex PCR; TCRdb stores in-frame clones only, minus some. Of a few million clones detected, roughly 93% appear once; the ten largest clones hold 0.39%. The CDR3 extends over 17 amino acids. J gave up 7 bases and V 4 bases, and 8 bases lay outside the gene matches. Germline CDR1 and CDR2: SEHNR and FQNEAQ (reference sequence). Donation came from healthy HIV-negative adults that had no recent acute infections or vaccinations. The chain combines TRBV7-9 with TRBJ2-1, with 15 bases identical to TRBD2. The sequencing input was naive CD4+ T cells from PBMCs. Indicated subset: CD45RA+ positively selected. The receptor's source is a young man in good health. Some clones in this sample may be carry-over from other donors' samples. Here the CDR3 reads CASSSGLAGGLANEQFF. As DNA, the CDR3 is TGTGCCAGCAGCTCAGGACTAGCGGGAGGGTTAGCGAATGAGCAGTTCTTC.